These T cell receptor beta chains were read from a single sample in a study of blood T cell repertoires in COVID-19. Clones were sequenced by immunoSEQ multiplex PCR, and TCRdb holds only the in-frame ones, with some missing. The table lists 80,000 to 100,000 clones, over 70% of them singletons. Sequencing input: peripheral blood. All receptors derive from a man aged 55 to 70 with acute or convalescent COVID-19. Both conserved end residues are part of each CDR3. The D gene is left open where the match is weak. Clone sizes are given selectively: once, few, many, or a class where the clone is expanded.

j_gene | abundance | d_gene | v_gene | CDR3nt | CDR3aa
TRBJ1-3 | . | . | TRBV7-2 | TGTGCCAGCAGCTTAGGGCTGGTAGGGGCCGGAAACACCATATATTTT | CASSLGLVGAGNTIYF
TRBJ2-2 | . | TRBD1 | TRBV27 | TGTGCCAGCAGTTTAAGGGGACAGGGGAACACCGGGGAGCTGTTTTTT | CASSLRGQGNTGELFF
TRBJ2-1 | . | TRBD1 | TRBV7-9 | TGTGCCAGCAGCACCAGGACAGGGGGGAATGAGCAGTTCTTC | CASSTRTGGNEQFF
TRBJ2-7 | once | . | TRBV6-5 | TGTGCCAGCAGGGATAAGACAGCCATGAAGTACGAGCAGTACTTC | CASRDKTAMKYEQYF
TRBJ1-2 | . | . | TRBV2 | TGTGCCAGCAGGGAGACAGCCTCTAACTATGGCTACACCTTC | CASRETASNYGYTF
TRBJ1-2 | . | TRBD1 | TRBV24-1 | TGTGCCACCAGTGCCGGACAGGGGGCCTTGGGCTACACCTTC | CATSAGQGALGYTF
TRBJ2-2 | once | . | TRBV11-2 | TGTGCCAGCAGCTTCTCGAACACCGGGGAGCTGTTTTTT | CASSFSNTGELFF
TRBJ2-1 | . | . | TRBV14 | TGTGCCAGCAGCCCGAGCCTCCAGGGAGAGCAGTTCTTC | CASSPSLQGEQFF
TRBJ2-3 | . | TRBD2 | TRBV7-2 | TGTGCCAGCAGCTTAAAATTACTAGCGGGAGCAGATACGCAGTATTTT | CASSLKLLAGADTQYF
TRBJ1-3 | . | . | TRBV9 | TGTGCCAGCAGTGGAGACAGGCGAAACACCATATATTTT | CASSGDRRNTIYF
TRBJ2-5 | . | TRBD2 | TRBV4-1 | TGCGCCAGCAGCCAAAACCTGCAGGGACTACCCCTTTTCGAGACCCAGTACTTC | CASSQNLQGLPLFETQYF
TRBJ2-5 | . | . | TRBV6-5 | TGTGCCAGCAGTTACGGGCACATGCCTCACCAAGAGACCCAGTACTTC | CASSYGHMPHQETQYF
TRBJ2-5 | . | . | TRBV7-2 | TGTGCCAGCAGCCTTGGGACTGTTCGGGTCCAAGAGACCCAGTACTTC | CASSLGTVRVQETQYF
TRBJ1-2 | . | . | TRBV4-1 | TGCGCCAGCAGCCAAGATGTACAGAGCTATGGCTACACCTTC | CASSQDVQSYGYTF
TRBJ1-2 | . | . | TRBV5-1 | TGCGCCAGCAGCTTGGCCCCAGGATCTAACTATGGCTACACCTTC | CASSLAPGSNYGYTF
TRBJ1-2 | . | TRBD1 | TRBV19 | TGTGCCAGTAGTATACTAGGGGGCCAGGGCTACACCTTC | CASSILGGQGYTF
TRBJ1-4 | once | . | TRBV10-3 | TGTGCCATCAGTGGAGGGAGGGCCGCAGGTGAAAAACTGTTTTTT | CAISGGRAAGEKLFF
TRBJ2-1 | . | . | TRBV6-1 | TGTGCCAGCAGTGCGACGACAGGTAGCTCCTACAATGAGCAGTTCTTC | CASSATTGSSYNEQFF
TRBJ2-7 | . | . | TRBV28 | TGTGCCAGCAGTGGACGAAAGGACAGATTTAACCGATACGAGCAGTACTTC | CASSGRKDRFNRYEQYF
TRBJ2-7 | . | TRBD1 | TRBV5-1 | TGCGCCAGCAGCTTCATTGGGACAGGGACCTCCTACGAGCAGTACTTC | CASSFIGTGTSYEQYF
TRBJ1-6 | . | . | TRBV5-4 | TGTGCCAGCAGCCCCGAACGGGGGGATAATTCACCCCTCCACTTT | CASSPERGDNSPLHF
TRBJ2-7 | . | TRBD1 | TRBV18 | TGTGCCAGCTCACCACTAGCCAGGGGGATGAACGAGCAGTACTTC | CASSPLARGMNEQYF
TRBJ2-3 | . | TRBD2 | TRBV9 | TGTGCCAGCAGCGAGGCAGGGCGGGGGGCTAAGGATACGCAGTATTTT | CASSEAGRGAKDTQYF
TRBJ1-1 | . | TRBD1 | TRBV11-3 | TGTGCCAGCAGCTTAGGGTCTTTGACAGGGATTAATACTGAAGCTTTCTTT | CASSLGSLTGINTEAFF
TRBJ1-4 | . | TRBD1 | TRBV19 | TGTGCCAGTAGTATTGGGACAGGGCAAGAAAAACTGTTTTTT | CASSIGTGQEKLFF
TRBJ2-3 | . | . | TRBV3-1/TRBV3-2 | TGTGCCAGCAGCCGGGGCGGCTACCCGGATACGCAGTATTTT | CASSRGGYPDTQYF
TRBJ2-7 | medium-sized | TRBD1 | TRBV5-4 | TGTGCCAGCAGCCCGGGACAGACCACCGCCTACGAGCAGTACTTC | CASSPGQTTAYEQYF
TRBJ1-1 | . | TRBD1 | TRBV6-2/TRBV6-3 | TGTGCCAGCAGTTACCGGGCGACAGGGGTTGAGACTGAAGCTTTCTTT | CASSYRATGVETEAFF
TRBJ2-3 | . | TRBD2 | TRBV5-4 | TGTGCCAGCAGCCTAGCGGGAGTCACAGATACGCAGTATTTT | CASSLAGVTDTQYF
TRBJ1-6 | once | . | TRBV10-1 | TGCGCCAGCAGTGAGTTCCGCGGGAATTCACCCCTCCACTTT | CASSEFRGNSPLHF
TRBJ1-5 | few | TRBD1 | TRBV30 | TGTGCCTGGAGTGTGGGGACAGGGATGGGCAATCAGCCCCAGCATTTT | CAWSVGTGMGNQPQHF
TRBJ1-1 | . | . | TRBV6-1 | TGTGCCAGCAGTGAGACAGCGAACACTGAAGCTTTCTTT | CASSETANTEAFF
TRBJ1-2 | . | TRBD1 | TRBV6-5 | TGTGCCAGCAGGCAAGGACAGGGGCCAAACTATGGCTACACCTTC | CASRQGQGPNYGYTF
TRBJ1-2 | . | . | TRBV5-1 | TGCGCCAGCAGGAGGGACATCGTTATTGGCTACACCTTC | CASRRDIVIGYTF
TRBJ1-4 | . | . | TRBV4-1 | TGCGCCAGCAGCCAAGATATATCAGGGTTTGGCGAAAAACTGTTTTTT | CASSQDISGFGEKLFF
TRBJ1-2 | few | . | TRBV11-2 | TGTGCCAGCAGCTTAGCTGGGGCCCACTATGGCTACACCTTC | CASSLAGAHYGYTF
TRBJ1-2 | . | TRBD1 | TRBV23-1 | TGCGCCAGCAGTCAATCTTACAGGGGCTTTACCGGCTACACCTTC | CASSQSYRGFTGYTF
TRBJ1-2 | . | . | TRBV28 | TGTGCCAGCAGTTTATCCCAGGGTAACTATGGCTACACCTTC | CASSLSQGNYGYTF
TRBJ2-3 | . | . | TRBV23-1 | TGCGCCAGCAGAGCCCTCGGACAGCGATCAGATACGCAGTATTTT | CASRALGQRSDTQYF
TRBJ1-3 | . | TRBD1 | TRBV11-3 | TGTGCCAGCAGCGCACAGGGGACTGGCGGAAACACCATATATTTT | CASSAQGTGGNTIYF
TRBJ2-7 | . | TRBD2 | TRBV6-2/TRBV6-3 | TGTGCCAGCACCCCGGGGGGGAGCTCCTACGAGCAGTACTTC | CASTPGGSSYEQYF